A single sample is the source of the 2 T cell receptor beta chains below, sequenced in a study of T-cell reconstitution after alpha-beta-depleted transplantation in children. The authors prepared the TCRbeta library with unique molecular identifiers. Using its own MiXCR run on the PCR reads, TCRdb lists one record per CDR3 protein. The sample includes approximately 340,000 distinct CDR3 sequences, over 9% of them seen just once. This sample comprised PBMCs from the stem cell graft donor, obtained from the stem cell graft. The receptors here all came from a human donor who donated a stem cell graft to a child with acute lymphoblastic leukemia.

This clonotype was seen a few times. The chain links TRBV7-9 to TRBJ2-7, with D maybe TRBD2 (6 bases). This CDR3 is built from 16 residues. Per germline, CDR1 SEHNR and CDR2 FQNEAQ (reference sequence). V was cut by 4 bases and J by 7 bases, with 23 bases left in between. Written as DNA, the CDR3 is TGTGCCAGCAGCTCCCCGGGACCGCGGCGGGGTGGGGAGCAGTACTTC. Amino acids: CASSSPGPRRGGEQYF.

The rearrangement links TRBV5-1 to TRBJ2-7; the D gene is possibly TRBD1 (7 bases). The germline CDR1 and CDR2 sequences are SGHRS and YFSETQ. There are 15 residues in the CDR3. Trimming stripped 2 bases from V and 3 bases from J, with 15 bases between. Here the CDR3 DNA reads TGCGCCAGCAGCTTCGCGGGACAGTCTGGCTACGAGCAGTACTTC. Its protein product is CASSFAGQSGYEQYF.